What follows are 23 T cell receptor beta chains derived from one specimen sequenced in a study of siplizumab effects on memory and regulatory T cells. Profiling relied on immunoSEQ multiplex PCR, and the TCRdb table lists in-frame clones only, not all of them. This sample has tens of thousands of clones, with just over 95% found just once. Sequenced sample: naive CD8+ T cells sorted from blood. These receptors were obtained from a human donor in good health.

The chain has TRBV19 and TRBJ1-2; the match to TRBD1 covers 7 bases. V lost 0 bases and J lost 3; bases outside the gene matches: 7. Germline CDR1 LNHDA, CDR2 SQIVND (reference sequence). This CDR3 has 16 amino acids. The CDR3 nucleotides are TGTGCCAGTAGTATAGATCCAGCAGGGGGTGACTATGGCTACACCTTC. This codes for CASSIDPAGGDYGYTF.

This chain links TRBV28 with TRBJ2-3; TRBD1 matches at 8 bases. This CDR3 contains 14 residues. J gave up 2 bases and V 7 bases, and 5 bases lay outside the gene matches. Germline CDR1 MDHEN, CDR2 SYDVKM. DNA for the CDR3: TGTGCCAGCACTAGGACAGGGTCCACAGATACGCAGTATTTT. This gives the protein CASTRTGSTDTQYF.

The rearrangement joins TRBV27 to TRBJ2-7; the D is unclear. Germline V gene data show CDR1 as MNHEY and CDR2 as SMNVEV (reference sequence). Trimming took off 0 bases at V and 0 bases at J, with 9 bases between the two ends. This CDR3 is built from 15 residues. The CDR3 spells CASSLSARSSYEQYF. For the CDR3, the DNA is TGTGCCAGCAGTTTATCCGCCAGGAGCTCCTACGAGCAGTACTTC.

The chain employs TRBV28 and TRBJ2-1; D unclear. Germline CDR1 reads MDHEN; CDR2 reads SYDVKM. V was clipped by 1 base and J by 0 bases, with 7 bases between them. The CDR3 spans 15 residues. The CDR3 loop reads CASSLYPGSYNEQFF. CDR3 bases: TGTGCCAGCAGTTTATACCCAGGCTCCTACAATGAGCAGTTCTTC.

This chain links TRBV6-6 with TRBJ1-2; D is ambiguous. This CDR3 has 13 amino acids. The germline V gene encodes CDR1 MNHNY and CDR2 SVGAGI (reference sequence). Trimming pared 2 bases from V and 8 bases from J, leaving 12 bases between. The CDR3 protein is CASSYMGLDGYTF. CDR3 sequence (DNA): TGTGCCAGCAGTTACATGGGGTTGGACGGCTACACCTTC.

The chain joins TRBV7-6 to TRBJ2-3; 11 bases fit TRBD2. Trimming took 5 bases from V and 2 from J; bases not matched to a gene: 6. Germline V gene sequence: CDR1 SGHVS, CDR2 FNYEAQ. The CDR3 totals 16 residues. CDR3 bases: TGTGCCAGCAGCCCTAGCGGGGGGTCTTACACAGATACGCAGTATTTT. It encodes CASSPSGGSYTDTQYF.

The rearrangement uses TRBV7-6 and TRBJ2-7; D gene ambiguous. CDR1 SGHVS and CDR2 FNYEAQ come from the germline V gene. Trimming stripped 3 bases from V and 2 bases from J, with 8 bases between. The CDR3 contains 13 residues. CDR3 bases: TGTGCCAGCAGCTTCGGCCAGACCTACGAGCAGTACTTC. Translated: CASSFGQTYEQYF. Full variable domain (missing parts from reference TRBV7-6 and TRBJ2-7): GAGVSQSPRYKVTKRGQDVALRCDPISGHVSLYWYRQALGQGPEFLTYFNYEAQQDKSGLPNDRFSAERPEGSISTLTIQRTEQRDSAMYRCASSFGQTYEQYFGPGTRLTVT.

The chain is built from TRBV5-4 and TRBJ2-2; TRBD2 might be the D (5 bases). The CDR3 has 15 amino acids. CDR1 is SGHNT and CDR2 is YYREEE in the germline V gene (reference sequence). Trimming took 0 bases from V and 6 from J, leaving 12 bases between them. In nucleotides, the CDR3 is TGTGCCAGCAGCTTGGGCCGGGGAATGCCCGGGGAGCTGTTTTTT. It specifies CASSLGRGMPGELFF.

The rearrangement links TRBV15 to TRBJ2-7; D perhaps matches TRBD2 (6 bases). The CDR3 is 14 amino acids. Germline CDR1 reads LNHNV; CDR2 reads YYDKDF (reference sequence). V lost 5 bases and J lost 2, with 13 bases in between. The chain's CDR3 is CATSGGTYTYEQYF. The CDR3 DNA reads as TGTGCCACCAGCGGGGGGACTTATACCTACGAGCAGTACTTC.

The CDR3 DNA follows: TGTGCCAGCGGTGGGTACGAGCAGTACTTC. Its translation is CASGGYEQYF. The rearrangement joins TRBV6-1 to TRBJ2-7; D call uncertain. Germline assignment: CDR1 MNHNS and CDR2 SASEGT. The germline V and J ends were trimmed by 8 bases and 4 bases, with 6 bases remaining between them. The CDR3 covers 10 residues.

This clone was detected once. This sequence joins TRBV6-1 and TRBJ1-1; 7 bases align to TRBD1. After removal of 1 base from V and 5 bases from J, the junction contained 10 bases not matched to a gene. The CDR3 consists of 16 residues. Germline V gene data show CDR1 as MNHNS and CDR2 as SASEGT. DNA for the CDR3: TGTGCCAGCAGTGAAGACCGTCAGGGGGGGGGAACTGAAGCTTTCTTT. Its translation: CASSEDRQGGGTEAFF.

The chain joins TRBV6-6 to TRBJ1-3, with D unclear. The CDR3 is made up of 11 amino acids. With 3 bases removed from V and 8 bases from J, the gap between germline ends came to 5 bases. Germline V gene data show CDR1 as MNHNY and CDR2 as SVGAGI (reference sequence). CDR3 in amino acids: CASSYGDTIYF. The CDR3 DNA reads TGTGCCAGCAGTTATGGTGACACCATATATTTT.

Note on this clone: A junction end diverges from the germline sequence, so it may reflect a read error. The gene calls are TRBV4-3 and TRBJ2-1, with 8 bases matching TRBD2. The CDR3 length is 18 residues. Looked up from germline, CDR1 is LGHNA and CDR2 is YSLEER. The CDR3 DNA follows: TGCGCCAGCAGCCAAGATAATAGGCTAGCGGGTCCTGGGAATGAGCAGCTCTTC. The encoded protein is CASSQDNRLAGPGNEQLF.

The CDR3 protein is CASSPAQGTQNQPQHF. In DNA form, the CDR3 reads TGTGCCAGCTCACCCGCTCAGGGGACACAAAATCAGCCCCAGCATTTT. The rearrangement joins TRBV18 to TRBJ1-5; maybe TRBD1 (6 bases). This CDR3 is built from 16 residues. Germline CDR1 is KGHSH and CDR2 is LQKENI. Between the trimmed V and J ends, which lost 3 bases and 4 bases, there was a span of 16 bases.

The chain employs TRBV18 and TRBJ2-5; 9 positions agree with TRBD1. The CDR3 is made up of 16 amino acids. V shed 3 bases and J 0 bases; nucleotides not matched to a gene: 5. Germline CDR1 KGHSH, CDR2 LQKENI. The CDR3 region is CASSPWRDRDQETQYF. The CDR3 region has the DNA TGTGCCAGCTCACCGTGGAGGGACAGGGACCAAGAGACCCAGTACTTC.

The chain employs TRBV9 and TRBJ2-5; TRBD1 is a possible D gene (5 bases). Germline V gene sequence: CDR1 SGDLS, CDR2 YYNGEE. Trimming took off 3 bases at V and 4 bases at J, with 13 bases between the two ends. This CDR3 is 14 amino acids long. CDR3 sequence: CASSAQGMGETQYF. CDR3 sequence (DNA): TGTGCCAGCAGCGCGCAGGGAATGGGAGAGACCCAGTACTTC.

Comment on this clone: Other DNA sequences in this sample translate to the same CDR3. The chain's CDR3 is CASSVAGGGNTIYF. CDR3 DNA sequence: TGTGCCAGCAGCGTAGCAGGGGGCGGAAACACCATATATTTT. This sequence joins TRBV9 and TRBJ1-3, with 8 bases that match TRBD1. The CDR3 loop spans 14 amino acids. CDR1 and CDR2 from the germline V gene are SGDLS and YYNGEE. V shed 0 bases, J shed 4 bases, and the junction held 0 bases outside the gene matches.

The chain has TRBV11-2 and TRBJ1-5; possibly TRBD1 for D (6 bases). Trimming pared 1 base from V and 0 bases from J, leaving 16 bases between. This CDR3 is 18 amino acids long. The germline gives CDR1 SGHAT, CDR2 FQNNGV. DNA for the CDR3: TGTGCCAGCAGCTTAGGTCTAGGGGGGCCGTATAGCAATCAGCCCCAGCATTTT. Encoded protein: CASSLGLGGPYSNQPQHF. The full variable domain, rest sourced from reference TRBV11-2 and TRBJ1-5, is EAGVAQSPRYKIIEKRQSVAFWCNPISGHATLYWYQQILGQGPKLLIQFQNNGVVDDSQLPKDRFSAERLKGVDSTLKIQPAKLEDSAVYLCASSLGLGGPYSNQPQHFGDGTRLSIL.

This chain joins TRBV9 and TRBJ2-1, with 10 bases identical to TRBD2. Germline CDR1 is SGDLS and CDR2 is YYNGEE. After removal of 2 bases from V and 7 bases from J, the junction contained 6 bases not matched to a gene. This CDR3 region has 15 residues. The DNA for the CDR3 is TGTGCCAGCAGCGTCGAAAGCGGGGGGGCAAATGAGCAGTTCTTC. Protein sequence: CASSVESGGANEQFF.

The chain recombines TRBV13 with TRBJ2-5, with 8 positions matching TRBD2. The CDR3 runs 16 residues. Looked up from germline, CDR1 is PRHDT and CDR2 is FYEKMQ (reference sequence). The V gene end was trimmed by 4 bases and the J gene end by 0 bases; junction bases not matched to a gene: 7. This CDR3 reads CASSSREGWNQETQYF. The CDR3 nucleotides are TGTGCCAGCAGCTCCCGGGAGGGATGGAACCAAGAGACCCAGTACTTC.

The CDR3 coding sequence is TGCAGCGTTGGCCCCGCCGACAGGGAGGACGAGCAGTACTTC. It encodes CSVGPADREDEQYF. The V gene is TRBV29-1, the J gene TRBJ2-7, with D possibly being TRBD1 (7 bases). This CDR3 spans 14 amino acids. Trimming cost V 4 bases and J 5 bases, with 18 bases left between them. CDR1 and CDR2 from the germline V gene are SQVTM and ANQGSEA.

The DNA of the CDR3 is TGTGCCAGCAGCTTAGTTCTGGGATCAAGTGAAAAACTGTTTTTT. This translates into CASSLVLGSSEKLFF. The V and J genes are TRBV7-9 and TRBJ1-4; D remains unclear. The CDR3 extends over 15 amino acids. Trimming pared 1 base from V and 7 bases from J, leaving 13 bases between. CDR1 SEHNR and CDR2 FQNEAQ come from the germline V gene (reference sequence).

The J gene is TRBJ2-7, the V gene TRBV14; D is ambiguous. This CDR3 contains 12 residues. Per the germline V gene, CDR1 is SGHDN and CDR2 is FVKESK. Trimming cost V 5 bases and J 3 bases, with 8 bases left between them. DNA of the CDR3: TGTGCCAGCAGCTCCATGGTCTACGAGCAGTACTTC. It translates to CASSSMVYEQYF.